One and the same sample provided the 3 T cell receptor beta chains below, sequenced in a study of cytomegalovirus exposure and HLA in healthy donors. Use of 60 Vbeta and 13 Jbeta primers characterized the PCR. The table came from immunoSEQ multiplex PCR; TCRdb's copy has only in-frame clones and leaves some out. The table includes roughly 120,000 clones, around 80% detected once. The sample comprised PBMCs. Source of these receptors: a man aged 45-65 years in good health and CMV-seronegative.

This CDR3 is CASSVPTGNTGELFF. CDR3 bases: TGTGCCAGCAGCGTACCTACAGGGAACACCGGGGAGCTGTTTTTT. The chain links TRBV9 to TRBJ2-2; possible D gene TRBD1, 5 bases. CDR1 is SGDLS and CDR2 is YYNGEE in the germline V gene. This CDR3 is 15 amino acids long. V lost 1 base and J lost 1, with 8 bases in between.

The J gene is TRBJ1-1, the V gene TRBV2; D gene unclear. Germline CDR1 and CDR2: SNHLY and FYNNEI. V was pared by 1 base and J by 2 bases, with 5 bases between. CDR3 length: 13 amino acids. CDR3 protein: CASSEGRNTEAFF. The CDR3 DNA sequence: TGTGCCAGCAGTGAAGGCAGAAACACTGAAGCTTTCTTT.

The J gene is TRBJ2-1, the V gene TRBV6-5, with TRBD2 as a possible D gene (6 bases). The CDR3 consists of 12 residues. V was clipped by 4 bases and J by 13 bases, with 14 bases between them. Germline values: CDR1 MNHEY, CDR2 SVGAGI. CDR3 in DNA: TGTGCCAGCAGTTCCCCGGGACTCATACAGTTCTTC. This encodes CASSSPGLIQFF.